These 29 T cell receptor beta chains share one sample of origin, sequenced in a study of blood T cell repertoires in COVID-19. The table came from immunoSEQ multiplex PCR; TCRdb's copy has only in-frame clones and leaves some out. The repertoire holds approximately 50,000 clones, with approximately 88% as singletons. Sequences were obtained from peripheral blood. These receptors originate from a human donor in a cohort sampled during active COVID-19.

There are a few counts of this clone. This chain connects TRBV19 to TRBJ1-4; no clear D. Trimming removed 5 bases at V and 7 bases at J, with 17 bases between. CDR3 length equals 15 residues. Germline V gene data show CDR1 as LNHDA and CDR2 as SQIVND (reference sequence). For the CDR3, the DNA is TGTGCCAGTAGTCCCCGCCGATCTGAGAGTGAAAAACTGTTTTTT. This encodes CASSPRRSESEKLFF.

This chain joins TRBV2 and TRBJ2-2; 8 bases fit TRBD2. V lost 8 bases, J lost 4 bases, and 6 bases stayed unmatched. CDR3 length: 14 residues. The germline CDR1 and CDR2 sequences are SNHLY and FYNNEI. The CDR3 coding sequence is TGTGCCAGCTTGGGCAGCGGGGGCACCGGGGAGCTGTTTTTT. Protein product: CASLGSGGTGELFF. Complete variable domain (other parts from reference TRBV2 and TRBJ2-2): EPEVTQTPSHQVTQMGQEVILRCVPISNHLYFYWYRQILGQKVEFLVSFYNNEISEKSEIFDDQFSVERPDGSNFTLKIRSTKLEDSAMYFCASLGSGGTGELFFGEGSRLTVL.

The rearrangement links TRBV7-3 to TRBJ2-2; a weak D match, TRBD1 (6 bases). This CDR3 has 16 amino acids. Deletions cut 5 bases from V and 1 base from J, with 14 bases between. Germline CDR1 is SGHTA and CDR2 is FQGTGA. The CDR3 protein is CASSPGPGENTGELFF. The CDR3 region has the DNA TGTGCCAGCAGCCCCGGACCAGGGGAGAACACCGGGGAGCTGTTTTTT.

This chain connects TRBV7-2 to TRBJ1-2, with D possibly TRBD1 on 5 matching bases. V was shortened by 2 bases and J by 2 bases, with 15 bases between the two germline ends. CDR1 and CDR2 (germline): SGHTA, FQGNSA. This CDR3 spans 16 amino acids. CDR3 protein: CASSLRTTGLNYGYTF. The CDR3, as DNA: TGTGCCAGCAGCTTAAGGACAACTGGGCTGAACTATGGCTACACCTTC.

The chain is built from TRBV11-2 and TRBJ1-6; 7 nucleotides line up with TRBD1. CDR1 and CDR2 from the germline V gene are SGHAT and FQNNGV. The trim removed 2 bases at V and 5 bases at J, leaving 3 bases unmatched. The CDR3 spans 15 residues. This chain's CDR3 is CASSLTGTDNSPLHF. As DNA, the CDR3 is TGTGCCAGCAGCTTAACCGGGACAGATAATTCACCCCTCCACTTT.

This clone was seen a few times. The chain couples TRBV5-1 to TRBJ2-7; 11 nucleotides align to TRBD1. The CDR3 extends over 15 amino acids. Germline-derived CDR1 and CDR2 are SGHRS and YFSETQ. V was pared by 3 bases and J by 4 bases, with 6 bases of the junction left unmatched. The CDR3 is CASSSRTGGVYEQYF. CDR3 DNA sequence: TGCGCCAGCAGCTCCCGGACAGGGGGCGTTTACGAGCAGTACTTC.

The V and J genes are TRBV5-1 and TRBJ1-1, with unresolved D. Germline V lookup: CDR1 SGHRS, CDR2 YFSETQ. Trimming shortened V by 2 bases and J by 7 bases, and 18 bases separated the two germline ends. CDR3 length equals 15 residues. The DNA for the CDR3 is TGCGCCAGCAGCTTCGTTATTGCAGGCTCCCATGAAGCTTTCTTT. Translated, it gives CASSFVIAGSHEAFF.

V gene TRBV4-2 combines with J gene TRBJ1-2; 10 bases are a match to TRBD1. The CDR3 spans 15 residues. The V gene's germline CDR1 is LGHNA and CDR2 YNFKEQ. Trimming cost V 4 bases and J 1 base; bases outside gene matches: 3. The CDR3 region has the DNA TGTGCCAGCAGCCCCGGGACAGGGGATAACTATGGCTACACCTTC. Translated: CASSPGTGDNYGYTF.

V gene TRBV7-3 combines with J gene TRBJ2-2; TRBD1 might be the D (5 bases). CDR3 length: 14 residues. Germline CDR1 and CDR2: SGHTA and FQGTGA. Trimming took 2 bases from V and 4 from J, leaving 8 bases between them. The CDR3 protein is CASSLLGVTGELFF. The CDR3 DNA reads as TGTGCCAGCAGCTTATTAGGGGTCACCGGGGAGCTGTTTTTT.

This chain connects TRBV3-1 (or the pseudogene TRBV3-2) to TRBJ2-7; TRBD2 agrees at 10 bases. Trimming cost V 3 bases and J 2 bases; bases outside gene matches: 10. Per germline, CDR1 LGHDT and CDR2 YNNKEL (reference sequence). This CDR3 is built from 17 residues. CDR3 DNA sequence: TGTGCCAGCAGCCAGGCAGCGGGAGGGCTTGGGCCCTACGAGCAGTACTTC. As protein: CASSQAAGGLGPYEQYF.

As concerns this clone: Distinct nucleotide sequences in the sample also encode this CDR3. This chain uses TRBV3-1 (or the pseudogene TRBV3-2) with TRBJ2-7; TRBD2 matches 9 bases. Germline V gene lookup returns CDR1 LGHDT and CDR2 YNNKEL (reference sequence). Trimming took 4 bases from V and 3 from J; bases not matched to a gene: 1. CDR3 size: 13 residues. CDR3 DNA: TGTGCCAGCAGCCGACTAGCGGACTACGAGCAGTACTTC. Residues: CASSRLADYEQYF.

DNA of the CDR3: TGTGCCAGCAGGCCGCTAGCTGGAAACACCATATATTTT. Translated, it gives CASRPLAGNTIYF. The rearrangement joins TRBV9 to TRBJ1-3, with no clear D. Germline V gene data show CDR1 as SGDLS and CDR2 as YYNGEE. The CDR3 is 13 residues long. Trimming took 5 bases from V and 2 from J, leaving 8 bases between them.

The chain employs TRBV7-9 and TRBJ2-3; TRBD2 matches 12 bases. Per germline, CDR1 SEHNR and CDR2 FQNEAQ (reference sequence). This CDR3 is built from 17 residues. With V trimmed by 3 bases and J by 0 bases, 4 bases remained unmatched. For the CDR3, the DNA is TGTGCCAGCAGCTTTGGACTAGCGGGGACTAGCACAGATACGCAGTATTTT. Amino acid sequence: CASSFGLAGTSTDTQYF.

The V and J genes are TRBV7-3 and TRBJ1-6; D possibly corresponds to TRBD1 (5 bases). The ends were cut back, 4 bases at V and 10 bases at J, with 14 bases in the middle. Germline V gene lookup returns CDR1 SGHTA and CDR2 FQGTGA. CDR3 length: 14 amino acids. The CDR3 reads CASSYGRENSPLHF. Written as DNA, the CDR3 is TGTGCCAGCAGCTACGGCAGGGAAAACTCACCCCTCCACTTT. The full variable domain, completed using reference TRBV7-3 and TRBJ1-6, is GAGVSQTPSNKVTEKGKYVELRCDPISGHTALYWYRQSLGQGPEFLIYFQGTGAADDSGLPNDRFFAVRPEGSVSTLKIQRTERGDSAVYLCASSYGRENSPLHFGNGTRLTVT.

This clone was seen more than once but under ten times. This chain links TRBV12-2 with TRBJ2-2; the D call of TRBD2 is as the table states it, not checked on the DNA. TRBV12-2 is an annotated pseudogene. The CDR3 sequence is 19 residues long. CDR3 sequence (DNA): TGTGCAAGTCGCTTAGCTGCGTTGCGGGGAGCCCCGAACACCGGGGAGCTGTTTTTT. Its translation is CASRLAALRGAPNTGELFF.

V and J are TRBV30 and TRBJ2-6; D is uncertain. This CDR3 region has 17 residues. The V end was cut by 7 bases, the J end by 0 bases, with 19 bases between. Germline CDR1 reads GTSNPN; CDR2 reads SVGIG (reference sequence). CDR3 sequence: CAYLMGHTLSGANVLTF. The CDR3 DNA reads TGTGCCTACCTGATGGGCCACACACTCTCTGGGGCCAACGTCCTGACTTTC.

This clone was recorded once. The chain links TRBV27 to TRBJ2-2, with TRBD1 matching over 7 bases. CDR3 length: 16 amino acids. CDR1 is MNHEY and CDR2 is SMNVEV in the germline V gene (reference sequence). The trim removed 8 bases at V and 4 bases at J, leaving 13 bases unmatched. CDR3 nucleotides: TGTGCCAGCCGCGGAGGCGAAGACAGGGCCACCGGGGAGCTGTTTTTT. Translation: CASRGGEDRATGELFF.

This chain joins TRBV18 and TRBJ2-5; 13 nucleotides match TRBD2. V lost 1 base to trimming and J lost 2 bases; unmatched junction nucleotides: 7. Germline V gives CDR1 KGHSH, CDR2 LQKENI. The CDR3 totals 18 residues. CDR3 in DNA: TGTGCCAGCTCACCACGGGTGACTAGCGGGGGGTCTCAAGAGACCCAGTACTTC. It is translated as CASSPRVTSGGSQETQYF.

The V and J genes are TRBV6-6 and TRBJ2-1; possibly TRBD2 for D (6 bases). The V end was cut by 6 bases, the J end by 0 bases, with 12 bases between. CDR3 length equals 15 residues. CDR1 is MNHNY and CDR2 is SVGAGI in the germline V gene (reference sequence). CDR3 bases: TGTGCCAGCAGCCCCGTGGGGGGCTCCTACAATGAGCAGTTCTTC. It codes for CASSPVGGSYNEQFF.

V and J are TRBV5-6 and TRBJ2-1; no clear D. From germline, CDR1 is SGHDT and CDR2 YYEEEE. V lost 0 bases and J lost 9, with 10 bases in between. CDR3 length: 13 amino acids. This chain's CDR3 is CASSLALPSEQFF. CDR3 bases: TGTGCCAGCAGCTTGGCCCTGCCCAGTGAGCAGTTCTTC.

The chain has TRBV3-1 (or the pseudogene TRBV3-2) and TRBJ2-3; D is possibly TRBD1 (5 bases). V gave up 2 bases and J gave up 4 bases, with 16 bases separating them. CDR1 is LGHDT, CDR2 YNNKEL, per germline (reference sequence). The length of the CDR3 is 16 residues. CDR3 bases: TGTGCCAGCAGCCAACCATTGGGGCCTTTTGCAGATACGCAGTATTTT. Translating it yields CASSQPLGPFADTQYF.

V gene TRBV4-1 combines with J gene TRBJ2-3; TRBD2 agrees at 12 bases. The germline V gene encodes CDR1 MGHRA and CDR2 YSYEKL. CDR3 length: 19 residues. The V segment lost 0 bases and the J segment 2 bases; nucleotides outside the gene matches: 9. As DNA, the CDR3 is TGCGCCAGCAGCCAAGAGGGGCTAGCGGGGGGGCCAATCACAGATACGCAGTATTTT. The encoded protein is CASSQEGLAGGPITDTQYF.

The chain carries TRBV5-5 and TRBJ1-5, with 7 bases that match TRBD1. Trimming cost V 3 bases and J 4 bases; bases outside gene matches: 7. Germline CDR1 reads SGHKS; CDR2 reads YYEKEE (reference sequence). The CDR3 is made up of 15 amino acids. The CDR3 sequence is CASSSDRMINQPQHF. CDR3 sequence (DNA): TGTGCCAGCAGCTCGGACAGGATGATTAATCAGCCCCAGCATTTT.

The rearrangement uses TRBV7-9 and TRBJ2-5; 14 nucleotides align to TRBD2. The CDR3 totals 18 residues. With V trimmed by 5 bases and J by 4 bases, 12 bases remained unmatched. CDR1 and CDR2 from the germline V gene are SEHNR and FQNEAQ (reference sequence). The CDR3 DNA is TGTGCCAGCAGCCCAGGGACTAGCGGGAGAGGGATTGGAGAGACCCAGTACTTC. This encodes CASSPGTSGRGIGETQYF.

V and J are TRBV10-3 and TRBJ1-2, with a weak D call TRBD1 (6 bases). The CDR3 length is 14 residues. V lost 6 bases, J lost 0 bases, and 11 bases lay in between. Germline V gene lookup returns CDR1 ENHRY and CDR2 SYGVKD. The CDR3 region has the DNA TGTGCCATCAGACGGGACACCACTAACTATGGCTACACCTTC. It codes for CAIRRDTTNYGYTF.

The chain couples TRBV5-4 to TRBJ1-6; D is undetermined. Germline V gene lookup returns CDR1 SGHNT and CDR2 YYREEE (reference sequence). This CDR3 is built from 15 residues. The ends were cut back, 1 base at V and 7 bases at J, with 12 bases in the middle. CDR3: CASSLLVSGNSPLHF. In DNA form, the CDR3 reads TGTGCCAGCAGCTTGCTGGTTTCGGGAAATTCACCCCTCCACTTT.

The chain joins TRBV15 to TRBJ2-5; weak D call: TRBD2 (6 bases). V was clipped by 5 bases and J by 9 bases, with 19 bases between them. In germline, CDR1 is LNHNV, CDR2 YYDKDF (reference sequence). This CDR3 has 14 residues. CDR3 sequence reads: CATSPRDVSGAQYF. The CDR3 nucleotides read TGTGCCACCAGCCCTCGGGACGTTTCGGGGGCCCAGTACTTC.

This sequence joins TRBV4-3 and TRBJ1-4; D gene unclear. There are 15 residues in the CDR3. Germline loops: CDR1 LGHNA, CDR2 YSLEER. V was clipped by 0 bases and J by 5 bases, with 10 bases between them. The CDR3 coding sequence is TGCGCCAGCAGCCAAGATCTATTTGTCAATGAAAAACTGTTTTTT. This encodes CASSQDLFVNEKLFF.

The V gene is TRBV2, the J gene TRBJ2-5; no reliable D call. Germline V gene sequence: CDR1 SNHLY, CDR2 FYNNEI. The CDR3 runs 10 residues. V was clipped by 9 bases and J by 5 bases, with 7 bases between them. The CDR3 nucleotides read TGTGCCAGTAGAGCCGAGACCCAGTACTTC. Protein sequence: CASRAETQYF.